These T cell receptor beta chains were read from a single sample in a study of Graves' ophthalmopathy and Graves' hyperthyroidism. TCRdb fed the multiplex PCR reads into MiXCR, producing one record per CDR3 protein. This table holds over a million distinct CDR3 sequences, 36% found once. Sequencing was performed on peripheral blood or thyroid tissue (not recorded which). All receptors come from an adult man with Graves' hyperthyroidism. Both conserved end residues are part of each CDR3. The D gene is left open where the match is weak. The size field is filled for only some rows; it gives once, few, many or a size class.

DNA,CDR3,J,V,D,size
TGTGCCAGCAGACCGGGACCCTCCCTGGGGAACACCGGGGAGCTGTTTTTT,CASRPGPSLGNTGELFF,TRBJ2-2,TRBV2,NA,NA
TGTGCCAGCAGCCGGACCCGACAGGGGGCTAACTATGGCTACACCTTC,CASSRTRQGANYGYTF,TRBJ1-2,TRBV7-8,TRBD1,many
TGTGCCAGCACCGAGGGGCCCGGGAGCTCCTACGAGCAGTACTTC,CASTEGPGSSYEQYF,TRBJ2-7,TRBV10-2,NA,NA
TGTGCCAGCAGCTTAGCGTCAGGGGCGAACTATGGCTACACCTTC,CASSLASGANYGYTF,TRBJ1-2,TRBV7-9,NA,many
TGTGCCAGCAGAAACCTCGGACGAGAGACCCAGTACTTC,CASRNLGRETQYF,TRBJ2-5,TRBV7-8,NA,once
TGTGCCAGCAGAAACAGGGACGGCTACACCTTC,CASRNRDGYTF,TRBJ1-2,TRBV6-2/TRBV6-3,NA,many
TGTGCCAGTACTCCCTCGGCGGGGAGGTACCAAGAGACCCAGTACTTC,CASTPSAGRYQETQYF,TRBJ2-5,TRBV19,NA,many
TGCAGTGCCCATCCTGTGGGGGGGGGGGAGACCCAGTACTTC,CSAHPVGGGETQYF,TRBJ2-5,TRBV20-1,TRBD2,few
TGTGACAGCAGTTTGGACAAGCAGTACTTC,CDSSLDKQYF,TRBJ2-7,TRBV12-3/TRBV12-4,NA,NA
TGTGCCAGCAGACGGACAGGAAAAGAGACCCAGTACTTC,CASRRTGKETQYF,TRBJ2-5,TRBV5-1,TRBD1,NA
TGTGCCAGCAGCGTAGCCAGCTATGGAAACACCATATATTTT,CASSVASYGNTIYF,TRBJ1-3,TRBV9,NA,once
TGCGCCAGCAGCCACCACGTGGGGAAGAACACTGAAGCTTTCTTT,CASSHHVGKNTEAFF,TRBJ1-1,TRBV4-1,NA,many
TGTGCCAGCAGCCGGGACAGGGAACTATATGGCTACACCTTC,CASSRDRELYGYTF,TRBJ1-2,TRBV7-9,TRBD1,NA
TGTGCCACCAGCAGAGATTGGGGGCTGGAGTATGGCTACACCTTC,CATSRDWGLEYGYTF,TRBJ1-2,TRBV15,NA,many
TGTGCCAGCAGCCGAGGGTCCCGCAGCACAGATACGCAGTATTTT,CASSRGSRSTDTQYF,TRBJ2-3,TRBV25-1,NA,NA
TGCGCCAGCAGCAGTGATTTGAGGTCGGGTCAGCCCCAGCATTTT,CASSSDLRSGQPQHF,TRBJ1-5,TRBV5-1,NA,many
TGTGCCAGCAGTTACATCAGCGGCTATGGCTACACCTTC,CASSYISGYGYTF,TRBJ1-2,TRBV6-5,NA,many
TGTGCCAGCAGTATACTAGCCACCTACGAGCAGTACTTC,CASSILATYEQYF,TRBJ2-7,TRBV2,NA,NA
TGTGCCAGCAGCTCGGGACCCAAACAAGAGACCCAGTACTTC,CASSSGPKQETQYF,TRBJ2-5,TRBV7-7,NA,many
TGTGCCAGCAGCTTAGCGGGGACTAGCGGGAGCAGAGGGGAGACCCAGTACTTC,CASSLAGTSGSRGETQYF,TRBJ2-5,TRBV11-2,TRBD2,many
TGTGCCAGCAGCTTAGTTGTTGGGACAGGGGGCTTGGGCACTGAAGCTTTCTTT,CASSLVVGTGGLGTEAFF,TRBJ1-1,TRBV7-6,TRBD1,many
TGTGCCAGCAGCCCCCGAGGTAGCGCGAGTTACGAGCAGTACTTC,CASSPRGSASYEQYF,TRBJ2-7,TRBV13,NA,NA